These 8 T cell receptor beta chains came from one sample sequenced in a study of T cells after yellow fever vaccination (dated by TCRdb to about 2019). Reading the label with the study, this specimen's treatment or condition is: live attenuated yellow fever vaccine strain. Libraries were made using 5' RACE. Instrument on record: Illumina NovaSeq 6000. TCRdb passed the public sequencing reads through fastp at Q25 and MiXCR, retaining productive beta sequences. All rows with the same CDR3 protein become a single entry with the most common DNA and genes. Counted in this sample were approximately 330,000 distinct CDR3 sequences; under 15% of them appeared once. Roughly 3.1% of the sample rests with the top ten. Specimen: CD4+ T cells sorted from PBMCs, collected 15 days after the yellow fever booster vaccination. These receptors were obtained from a man aged 18 to 30 who received the YFV17D yellow fever vaccine.

This clonotype was recorded a few times. The CDR3 here is CASSPGSGPGYGYTF. DNA for the CDR3: TGTGCCAGCAGCCCCGGTTCGGGCCCGGGCTATGGCTACACCTTC. J is TRBJ1-2 and V is TRBV7-3; unclear D gene. V lost 5 bases to trimming and J lost 4 bases, with 17 bases between them. The CDR3 runs 15 residues. The germline CDR1 and CDR2 sequences are SGHTA and FQGTGA.

This clonotype showed up many times. This sequence joins TRBV5-1 and TRBJ1-6; 7 positions agree with TRBD1. CDR1 SGHRS and CDR2 YFSETQ come from the germline V gene. The J segment lost 10 bases and the V segment lost 0 bases, leaving 4 bases of the junction unmatched. The CDR3 loop spans 14 amino acids. CDR3 sequence (DNA): TGCGCCAGCAGCTTGGCGGGACAGCGCTCACCCCTCCACTTT. Residues: CASSLAGQRSPLHF.

The CDR3 DNA sequence: TGTGCCAGCAGCCAAATGACAGGGGGGACCGGGGAGCTGTTTTTT. It yields the protein CASSQMTGGTGELFF. V is TRBV12-3 or TRBV12-4 and J is TRBJ2-2, with 9 bases identical to TRBD1. The CDR3 sequence is 15 residues long. V dropped 6 bases and J dropped 5; count of bases not matched to a gene: 7.

This chain connects TRBV6-5 to TRBJ2-5; 12 nucleotides align to TRBD2. This CDR3 has 15 residues. The germline V gene encodes CDR1 MNHEY and CDR2 SVGAGI. With 7 bases clipped from V and 2 bases from J, the junction kept 5 bases outside the gene matches. The CDR3 here is CASTGTSGGQETQYF. In DNA form, the CDR3 reads TGTGCCAGCACCGGAACTAGCGGGGGGCAAGAGACCCAGTACTTC.

This clonotype was counted once. This rearrangement joins TRBV20-1 to TRBJ2-5, with D perhaps TRBD2 (7 bases). The CDR3 loop spans 13 amino acids. The germline V and J ends were trimmed by 3 bases and 5 bases, with 13 bases remaining between them. Germline V gives CDR1 DFQATT, CDR2 SNEGSKA (reference sequence). The CDR3 DNA sequence: TGCAGTGCTAGTGGGGGGGGCTACGAGACCCAGTACTTC. This codes for CSASGGGYETQYF.

The genes are TRBV11-2 and TRBJ2-5; TRBD2 matches 11 bases. V dropped 5 bases and J dropped 3; count of bases not matched to a gene: 11. Germline-derived CDR1 and CDR2 are SGHAT and FQNNGV. There are 17 residues in the CDR3. The CDR3 DNA reads TGTGCCAGCAGCCTAGCGGGGGGACCAAAAGGAAAAGAGACCCAGTACTTC. It encodes CASSLAGGPKGKETQYF.

This clonotype was counted between two and nine times. The chain employs TRBV20-1 and TRBJ2-5, with 7 bases lining up with TRBD2. Trimming removed 5 bases from V and 4 bases from J; junction bases left unmatched: 10. This CDR3 is built from 14 residues. Looked up from germline, CDR1 is DFQATT and CDR2 is SNEGSKA (reference sequence). This CDR3 is CSAPKSGVGETQYF. CDR3 in DNA: TGCAGTGCTCCAAAAAGCGGGGTTGGAGAGACCCAGTACTTC.

This clonotype was counted only a few times. The chain is built from TRBV10-3 and TRBJ1-1, with D unresolved. CDR1 and CDR2 from the germline V gene are ENHRY and SYGVKD. Trimming removed 8 bases from V and 8 bases from J, with 15 bases in between. The CDR3 sequence is 12 residues long. This CDR3 is CAIRWGDGEAFF. CDR3 sequence (DNA): TGTGCCATCCGGTGGGGAGACGGGGAAGCTTTCTTT.